The present entry profiles one T cell receptor beta chain with its context. The antigen is not known. The data were taken from a study of T-cell reconstitution after alpha-beta-depleted transplantation in children. Unique molecular identifiers were incorporated when the TCRbeta library was constructed. A single record per CDR3 protein comes from TCRdb applying MiXCR to the PCR reads. Among about 310,000 distinct CDR3 sequences listed, approximately 23% were seen once. Findings and caveats of the study: When one year had passed after transplant, most T-cell counts and diversity came from newly produced T cells. Certain patients had high TCRbeta diversity at day 60, and it came from recipient T cells and thymic progenitors that survived. About two months after transplant, alpha-beta T cells reportedly came from several hundred expanded graft clones.

From germline, CDR1 is SQVTM and CDR2 ANQGSEA. Germline trimming cut 6 bases from V and 7 bases from J; bases unmatched to any gene: 5. The CDR3 is made up of 12 amino acids. The sample consisted of PBMCs, mostly from graft donor cells, taken 180 days after TCRalphabeta/CD19-depleted stem cell transplant. The chain carries TRBV29-1 and TRBJ1-2, with 10 bases lining up with TRBD1. The clonotype originates from a male patient between 10 and 17 years old who had a stem cell transplant for acute lymphoblastic leukemia, so the T cells may come from the graft donor. DNA for the CDR3: TGCAGCGTGCTGACAGGGGGCGGTGGCTACACCTTC. This gives the protein CSVLTGGGGYTF. Looking up the rest from reference TRBV29-1 and TRBJ1-2 gives the full variable domain: SAVISQKPSRDICQRGTSLTIQCQVDSQVTMMFWYRQQPGQSLTLIATANQGSEATYESGFVIDKFPISRPNLTFSTLTVSNMSPEDSSIYLCSVLTGGGGYTFGSGTRLTVV.